Each of the 2 T cell receptor beta chains below was sequenced from the same sample in a study of cytomegalovirus exposure and HLA in healthy donors. Use of 60 Vbeta and 13 Jbeta primers characterized the PCR. Assay: immunoSEQ multiplex PCR; the TCRdb copy retains only in-frame clones and omits some. The data show over 85,000 clones, with 65% to 85% seen just once and roughly 6% held by the top ten. The sequencing sample was made of PBMCs. The receptor source for this set is a man aged 25 to 45 in good health and CMV-seropositive.

The chain recombines TRBV18 with TRBJ2-3; TRBD2 matches at 12 bases. V lost 6 bases to trimming and J lost 2 bases; unmatched junction nucleotides: 9. This CDR3 is 17 amino acids long. The germline V gene has CDR1 KGHSH and CDR2 LQKENI. DNA for the CDR3: TGTGCCAGCTCGCCCGAGACTAGCGGGGGAACCACAGATACGCAGTATTTT. This translates into CASSPETSGGTTDTQYF.

The chain employs TRBV27 and TRBJ1-2, with D uncertain. The germline CDR1 and CDR2 sequences are MNHEY and SMNVEV (reference sequence). Between the trimmed V and J ends, which lost 5 bases and 0 bases, there was a span of 16 bases. The CDR3 extends over 16 amino acids. CDR3 coding DNA: TGTGCCAGCAGTCCTTCCGAGGGAGGAGCTAACTATGGCTACACCTTC. This encodes CASSPSEGGANYGYTF.